The 16 T cell receptor beta chains given below trace back to one sample, sequenced in a study of pediatric ulcerative colitis (dated by TCRdb to about 2019). The library was made by the immunoSEQ multiplex PCR assay. This is the immuneACCESS table as TCRdb keeps it, with only in-frame sequences that have V and J called. A part of the clones is gone; compared with another copy, unresolved V genes explain less than half, and the rest is unexplained. Across this sample there are around 37,000 clones, with roughly 82% seen only once. The ten top clones hold 8.6% of the sample. During colonoscopy, one to two pinch biopsies were obtained from the rectum for research purposes. The sequencing sample was made of gut tissue. These TCRs come from a boy between 10 and 17 years old with severe ulcerative colitis.

Here the CDR3 DNA reads TGTGCCAGCAGGGGACAGGGGAGATTGGGAACTGAAGCTTTCTTT. Amino acids: CASRGQGRLGTEAFF. The J gene is TRBJ1-1, the V gene TRBV28, with 10 bases fitting TRBD1. Germline-derived CDR1 and CDR2 are MDHEN and SYDVKM. The CDR3 has 15 amino acids. Trimming removed 6 bases from V and 5 bases from J; junction bases left unmatched: 9.

The gene calls are TRBV25-1 and TRBJ2-1; 8 nucleotides match TRBD1. In germline, CDR1 is MGHDK, CDR2 SYGVNS. This CDR3 is 16 amino acids long. With V trimmed by 3 bases and J by 2 bases, 6 bases remained unmatched. The CDR3 coding sequence is TGTGCCAGCAGTGACCTCCGGGACAGGCCCTACAATGAGCAGTTCTTC. The encoded protein is CASSDLRDRPYNEQFF.

The rearrangement joins TRBV27 to TRBJ1-2; D uncertain. CDR1 is MNHEY and CDR2 is SMNVEV in the germline V gene (reference sequence). This CDR3 contains 13 residues. The germline V and J ends were trimmed by 4 bases and 7 bases, with 13 bases remaining between them. CDR3 loop: CASSSGVLRGYTF. CDR3 DNA sequence: TGTGCCAGCAGTTCGGGCGTACTCCGTGGCTACACCTTC.

J is TRBJ2-3 and V is TRBV25-1; the D is unclear. The CDR3 has 11 amino acids. Deletions cut 6 bases from V and 6 bases from J, with 7 bases between. CDR1 is MGHDK and CDR2 is SYGVNS in the germline V gene. The CDR3 nucleotides read TGTGCCAGCAGCCAAAAGGATACGCAGTATTTT. Its protein is CASSQKDTQYF.

The chain combines TRBV14 with TRBJ2-7; D unresolved. The V end lost 3 bases, the J end lost 3 bases, and 12 bases lay between the germline ends. The CDR3 consists of 14 residues. Germline values: CDR1 SGHDN, CDR2 FVKESK. The CDR3 sequence: CASSHFTGNYEQYF. As DNA, the CDR3 is TGTGCCAGCAGCCATTTCACTGGAAACTACGAGCAGTACTTC.

This rearrangement joins TRBV7-3 to TRBJ2-3; D unresolved. Trimming removed 1 base from V and 4 bases from J, with 6 bases in between. CDR3 length: 13 residues. The germline gives CDR1 SGHTA, CDR2 FQGTGA. CDR3 sequence: CASSLSRADTQYF. CDR3 DNA: TGTGCCAGCAGCTTAAGCCGGGCAGATACGCAGTATTTT.

The CDR3 bases are TGTGCCAGTAGTATAACCCTGAACAGGGTGCGCTACGAGCAGTACTTC. It translates to CASSITLNRVRYEQYF. The V call is TRBV19, the J call TRBJ2-7; possibly TRBD1 for D (6 bases). The germline gives CDR1 LNHDA, CDR2 SQIVND (reference sequence). The CDR3 runs 16 residues. V lost 2 bases and J 3 bases, leaving 17 bases between the germline ends.

This clone appeared a few times. The genes are TRBV5-6 and TRBJ2-2, with TRBD2 as a possible D gene (6 bases). This CDR3 is built from 17 residues. V was shortened by 0 bases and J by 4 bases, with 16 bases between the two germline ends. Germline CDR1 reads SGHDT; CDR2 reads YYEEEE. In DNA, the CDR3 is TGTGCCAGCAGCTTGGCCAATAGTGGGGGGTTCACCGGGGAGCTGTTTTTT. Amino acid sequence: CASSLANSGGFTGELFF.

V gene TRBV13 combines with J gene TRBJ1-4, with TRBD1 matching 7 bases. Germline CDR1 is PRHDT and CDR2 is FYEKMQ (reference sequence). Losses at the gene ends were 0 bases for V and 5 bases for J; bases not matched to a gene: 3. The CDR3 runs to 15 residues. The CDR3 reads CASSLGDRVNEKLFF. In DNA form, the CDR3 reads TGTGCCAGCAGCTTAGGCGACAGGGTCAATGAAAAACTGTTTTTT.

The CDR3 loop reads CASRTGFQETQYF. The DNA for the CDR3 is TGCGCCAGCCGAACAGGGTTCCAAGAGACCCAGTACTTC. The rearrangement uses TRBV5-1 and TRBJ2-5; D possibly corresponds to TRBD1 (6 bases). Germline values: CDR1 SGHRS, CDR2 YFSETQ. The CDR3 is made up of 13 amino acids. V was pared by 7 bases and J by 1 base, with 11 bases between.

This chain connects TRBV19 to TRBJ1-2; 7 bases agree with TRBD1. CDR3 length equals 13 residues. V lost 3 bases and J lost 4; bases outside the gene matches: 2. The germline gives CDR1 LNHDA, CDR2 SQIVND (reference sequence). The DNA of the CDR3 is TGTGCCAGTAGTATCGGGACAGTCTATGGCTACACCTTC. Its protein product is CASSIGTVYGYTF.

The rearrangement joins TRBV13 to TRBJ2-5, with D possibly TRBD1 on 6 matching bases. The CDR3 length is 14 residues. V dropped 6 bases and J dropped 6 bases, with 17 bases sitting between them. The V gene's germline CDR1 is PRHDT and CDR2 FYEKMQ (reference sequence). The DNA for the CDR3 is TGTGCCAGCAGTTATTCGGACAGTGCCAAGACCCAGTACTTC. It encodes CASSYSDSAKTQYF.

This chain joins TRBV7-2 and TRBJ2-2, with 7 positions matching TRBD1. This CDR3 spans 15 amino acids. The V segment lost 6 bases and the J segment 6 bases; nucleotides outside the gene matches: 10. In germline, CDR1 is SGHTA, CDR2 FQGNSA. CDR3: CASSEGQVIPGELFF. CDR3 coding DNA: TGTGCCAGCAGTGAAGGACAGGTGATTCCCGGGGAGCTGTTTTTT.

The CDR3: CASSLSYTADTQYF. The CDR3 DNA is TGTGCCAGCAGTTTATCTTATACAGCAGATACGCAGTATTTT. The chain recombines TRBV27 with TRBJ2-3, with no clear D. Trimming pared 0 bases from V and 4 bases from J, leaving 8 bases between. The length of the CDR3 is 14 residues. Germline CDR1 reads MNHEY; CDR2 reads SMNVEV (reference sequence).

The V call is TRBV28, the J call TRBJ1-2; 11 nucleotides agree with TRBD1. Germline CDR1 is MDHEN and CDR2 is SYDVKM. CDR3 size: 16 residues. The junction had 12 bases not matched to a gene; V was cut back by 6 bases and J by 6 bases. This CDR3 reads CASRTHGTGGLDGYTF. DNA for the CDR3: TGTGCCAGCAGGACCCACGGGACAGGGGGTTTGGATGGCTACACCTTC.

The chain links TRBV5-1 to TRBJ1-3; no reliable D call. This CDR3 is built from 13 residues. Germline V lookup: CDR1 SGHRS, CDR2 YFSETQ. V was cut by 1 base and J by 7 bases, with 9 bases left in between. The CDR3 here is CASSLHEGNTIYF. CDR3 sequence (DNA): TGCGCCAGCAGCTTGCACGAGGGTAACACCATATATTTT. The whole variable domain, remainder taken from reference TRBV5-1 and TRBJ1-3, is KAGVTQTPRYLIKTRGQQVTLSCSPISGHRSVSWYQQTPGQGLQFLFEYFSETQRNKGNFPGRFSGRQFSNSRSEMNVSTLELGDSALYLCASSLHEGNTIYFGEGSWLTVV.